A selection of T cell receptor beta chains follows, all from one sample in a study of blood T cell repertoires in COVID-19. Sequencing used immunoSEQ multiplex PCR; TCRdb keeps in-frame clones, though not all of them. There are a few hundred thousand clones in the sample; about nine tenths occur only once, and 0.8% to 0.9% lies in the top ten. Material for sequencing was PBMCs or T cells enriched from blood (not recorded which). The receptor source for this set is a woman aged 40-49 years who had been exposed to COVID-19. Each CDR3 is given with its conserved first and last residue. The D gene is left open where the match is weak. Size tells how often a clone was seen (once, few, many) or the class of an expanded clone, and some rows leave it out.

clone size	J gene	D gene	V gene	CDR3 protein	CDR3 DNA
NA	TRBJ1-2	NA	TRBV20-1	CSASYKGGIDGYTF	TGCAGTGCTAGTTACAAAGGGGGTATAGATGGCTACACCTTC
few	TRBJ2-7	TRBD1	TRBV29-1	CSVWQGAYEQYF	TGCAGCGTTTGGCAGGGGGCGTACGAGCAGTACTTC
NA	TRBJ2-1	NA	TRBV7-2	CASSVKRSNEQFF	TGTGCCAGCTCCGTGAAGAGGTCAAATGAGCAGTTCTTC
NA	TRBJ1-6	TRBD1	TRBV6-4	CASSDSGTGDNSPLHF	TGTGCCAGCAGTGACTCGGGGACAGGGGATAATTCACCCCTCCACTTT
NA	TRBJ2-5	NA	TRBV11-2	CASSASSRETQYF	TGTGCCAGCAGCGCATCTAGCAGGGAGACCCAGTACTTC
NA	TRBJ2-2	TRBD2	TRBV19	CASSNSGGVTGELFF	TGTGCCAGTAGTAACAGCGGGGGGGTTACCGGGGAGCTGTTTTTT
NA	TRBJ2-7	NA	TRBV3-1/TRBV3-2	CASSLRLLSSYEQYF	TGTGCCAGCAGCCTCCGACTATTAAGCTCCTACGAGCAGTACTTC
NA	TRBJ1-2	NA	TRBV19	CASSTGDHYGYTF	TGTGCCAGTAGTACAGGGGACCACTATGGCTACACCTTC
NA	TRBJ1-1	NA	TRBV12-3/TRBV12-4	CASSLGAREAFF	TGTGCCAGCAGCCTTGGGGCCCGTGAAGCTTTCTTT
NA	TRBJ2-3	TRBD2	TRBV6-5	CASTLSGGVSDTQYF	TGTGCCAGCACCCTTAGCGGGGGGGTTTCAGATACGCAGTATTTT
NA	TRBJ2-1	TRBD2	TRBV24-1	CATSDPIAGGTNEQFF	TGTGCCACCAGTGATCCGATAGCGGGGGGAACCAATGAGCAGTTCTTC
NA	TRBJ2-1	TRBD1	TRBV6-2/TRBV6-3	CASSWETGDRFF	TGTGCCAGCAGTTGGGAAACAGGGGATCGGTTCTTC
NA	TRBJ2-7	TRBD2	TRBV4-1	CASSQVPRPSGSYEQYF	TGCGCCAGCAGCCAAGTCCCCCGGCCTAGCGGGAGCTACGAGCAGTACTTC
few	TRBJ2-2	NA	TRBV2	CASSESSLNTGELFF	TGTGCCAGCAGTGAATCTAGCCTAAACACCGGGGAGCTGTTTTTT
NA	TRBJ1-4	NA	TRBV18	CASSPSEGRGLNEKLFF	TGTGCCAGCTCACCGTCTGAAGGGAGGGGTCTTAATGAAAAACTGTTTTTT
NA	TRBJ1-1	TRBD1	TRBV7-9	CASSRQGNLGTEAFF	TGTGCCAGCAGCCGACAGGGGAATTTAGGCACTGAAGCTTTCTTT
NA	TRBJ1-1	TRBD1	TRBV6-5	CASSAGQEIYTEAFF	TGTGCCAGCAGCGCGGGACAGGAGATCTACACTGAAGCTTTCTTT
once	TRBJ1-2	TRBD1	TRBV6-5	CASSYSGQDYGYTF	TGTGCCAGCAGTTACTCGGGACAGGACTATGGCTACACCTTC
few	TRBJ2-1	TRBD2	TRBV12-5	CASGRTSGSYNEQFF	TGTGCTAGTGGCCGGACTAGCGGGTCCTACAATGAGCAGTTCTTC
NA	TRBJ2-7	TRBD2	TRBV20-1	CSASRLAGGGYEQYF	TGCAGTGCTAGTCGTCTAGCGGGAGGGGGTTACGAGCAGTACTTC
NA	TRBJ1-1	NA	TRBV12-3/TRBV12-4	CASTVGQAGFF	TGTGCCAGCACCGTGGGGCAGGCAGGATTCTTT
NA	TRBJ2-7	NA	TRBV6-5	CASSYADGGEQYF	TGTGCCAGCAGTTACGCTGACGGAGGGGAGCAGTACTTC
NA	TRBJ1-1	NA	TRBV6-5	CASSYRGGAGAFF	TGTGCCAGCAGTTACCGGGGGGGAGCGGGAGCTTTCTTT
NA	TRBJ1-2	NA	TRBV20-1	CSAHPWGGYTF	TGCAGTGCCCATCCCTGGGGCGGCTACACCTTC
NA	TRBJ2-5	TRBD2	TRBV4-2	CASGSGSGGEETQYF	TGTGCCAGCGGCTCCGGGAGCGGGGGGGAAGAGACCCAGTACTTC
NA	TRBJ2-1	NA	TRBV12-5	CASVRRLKDDHSTAKSYNEQFF	TGTGCTAGTGTTCGGCGCTTGAAGGACGACCACTCGACAGCGAAGTCCTACAATGAGCAGTTCTTC
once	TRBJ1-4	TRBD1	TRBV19	CASTPPGTGNEKLFF	TGTGCCAGTACCCCCCCCGGGACAGGGAATGAAAAACTGTTTTTT
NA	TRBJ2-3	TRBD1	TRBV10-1	CASSVGTGTTDTQYF	TGCGCCAGCAGTGTAGGGACAGGGACGACAGATACGCAGTATTTT
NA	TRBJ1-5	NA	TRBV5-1	CASSLWGGDQPQHF	TGCGCCAGCAGCTTGTGGGGCGGGGATCAGCCCCAGCATTTT
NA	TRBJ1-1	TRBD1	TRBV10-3	CAIRGQPHTEAFF	TGTGCCATCAGGGGACAGCCGCACACTGAAGCTTTCTTT
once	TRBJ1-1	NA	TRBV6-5	CASKMTGNTEAFF	TGTGCCAGCAAGATGACAGGGAACACTGAAGCTTTCTTT
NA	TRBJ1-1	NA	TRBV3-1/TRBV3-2	CASSQQGYEAFF	TGTGCCAGCAGCCAACAGGGATATGAAGCTTTCTTT
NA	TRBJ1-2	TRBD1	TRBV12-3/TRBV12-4	CASTRTGGYGYTF	TGTGCCAGCACTAGGACAGGGGGCTATGGCTACACCTTC
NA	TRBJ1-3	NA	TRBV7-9	CASSLTGGGNTIYF	TGTGCCAGCAGCTTAACGGGAGGTGGAAACACCATATATTTT
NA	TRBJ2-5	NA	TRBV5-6	CASSHRQPETQYF	TGTGCCAGCAGCCACAGGCAACCGGAGACCCAGTACTTC
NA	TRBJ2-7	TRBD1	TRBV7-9	CASSLGDRVHEQYF	TGTGCCAGCAGCTTAGGGGACAGGGTCCACGAGCAGTACTTC
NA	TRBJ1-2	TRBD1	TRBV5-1	CASSLPSRDRDYGYTF	TGCGCCAGCAGCTTGCCCAGCCGGGACAGGGATTATGGCTACACCTTC
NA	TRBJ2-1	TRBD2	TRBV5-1	CASSLTTSGGSFF	TGCGCCAGCAGCTTGACTACTAGCGGGGGATCGTTCTTC
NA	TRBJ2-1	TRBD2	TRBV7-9	CASSPKTSGVYNEQFF	TGTGCCAGCAGCCCTAAAACTAGCGGGGTTTACAATGAGCAGTTCTTC
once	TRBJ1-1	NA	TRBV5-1	CASSPTQGGGTEAFF	TGCGCCAGCAGCCCTACGCAGGGCGGGGGCACTGAAGCTTTCTTT
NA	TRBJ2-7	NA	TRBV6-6	CASSYSTEQYF	TGTGCCAGCAGTTACTCGACTGAGCAGTACTTC
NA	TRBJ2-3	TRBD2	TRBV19	CASKGTSGATDTQYF	TGTGCCAGTAAGGGGACTAGCGGGGCCACAGATACGCAGTATTTT
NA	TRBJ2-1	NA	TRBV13	CATLRRADDNEQFF	TGTGCCACCCTTAGACGAGCGGACGACAATGAGCAGTTCTTC
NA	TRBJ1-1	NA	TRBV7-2	CASSLDIETVVKAFF	TGTGCCAGCAGCTTAGATATCGAGACAGTGGTTAAAGCTTTCTTT
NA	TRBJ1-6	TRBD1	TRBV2	CASSQDRDNSPLHF	TGTGCCAGCAGTCAGGACAGGGACAATTCACCCCTCCACTTT
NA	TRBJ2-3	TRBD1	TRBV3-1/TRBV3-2	CASSQGQGRSDTQYF	TGTGCCAGCAGCCAAGGACAGGGTAGATCAGATACGCAGTATTTT
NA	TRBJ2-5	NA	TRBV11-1	CASSSRTLYGETQYF	TGTGCCAGCAGCTCTAGAACCTTGTACGGGGAGACCCAGTACTTC
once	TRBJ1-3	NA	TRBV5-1	CASSLSSQGGNTIYF	TGCGCCAGCAGCTTGTCATCGCAAGGAGGGAACACCATATATTTT
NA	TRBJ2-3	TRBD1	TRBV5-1	CASSLGQGASTDAQYF	TGCGCCAGCAGCTTGGGACAGGGCGCTAGCACAGATGCGCAGTATTTT
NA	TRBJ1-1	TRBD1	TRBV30	CACLQGGNTEAFF	TGTGCCTGCCTTCAGGGGGGAAACACTGAAGCTTTCTTT
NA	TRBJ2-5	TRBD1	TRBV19	CATLGQEQETQYF	TGTGCCACGTTGGGACAGGAACAAGAGACCCAGTACTTC
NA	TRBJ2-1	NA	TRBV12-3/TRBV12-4	CASSLASGGEQFF	TGTGCCAGCAGTTTAGCATCCGGGGGTGAGCAGTTCTTC